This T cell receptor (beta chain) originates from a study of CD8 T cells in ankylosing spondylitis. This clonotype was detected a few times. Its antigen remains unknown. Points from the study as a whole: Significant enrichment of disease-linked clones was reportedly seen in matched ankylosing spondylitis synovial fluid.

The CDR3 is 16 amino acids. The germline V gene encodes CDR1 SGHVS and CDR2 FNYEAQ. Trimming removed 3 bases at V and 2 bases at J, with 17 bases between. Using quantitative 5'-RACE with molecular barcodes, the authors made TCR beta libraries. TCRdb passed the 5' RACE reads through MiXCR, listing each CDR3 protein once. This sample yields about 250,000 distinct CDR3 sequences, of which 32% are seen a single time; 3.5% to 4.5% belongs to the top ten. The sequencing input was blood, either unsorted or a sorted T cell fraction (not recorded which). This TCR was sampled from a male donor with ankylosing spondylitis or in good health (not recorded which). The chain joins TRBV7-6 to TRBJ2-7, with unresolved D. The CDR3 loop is CASSFGPSRLPYEQYF. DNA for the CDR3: TGTGCCAGCAGCTTCGGACCTTCCAGACTTCCCTACGAGCAGTACTTC.